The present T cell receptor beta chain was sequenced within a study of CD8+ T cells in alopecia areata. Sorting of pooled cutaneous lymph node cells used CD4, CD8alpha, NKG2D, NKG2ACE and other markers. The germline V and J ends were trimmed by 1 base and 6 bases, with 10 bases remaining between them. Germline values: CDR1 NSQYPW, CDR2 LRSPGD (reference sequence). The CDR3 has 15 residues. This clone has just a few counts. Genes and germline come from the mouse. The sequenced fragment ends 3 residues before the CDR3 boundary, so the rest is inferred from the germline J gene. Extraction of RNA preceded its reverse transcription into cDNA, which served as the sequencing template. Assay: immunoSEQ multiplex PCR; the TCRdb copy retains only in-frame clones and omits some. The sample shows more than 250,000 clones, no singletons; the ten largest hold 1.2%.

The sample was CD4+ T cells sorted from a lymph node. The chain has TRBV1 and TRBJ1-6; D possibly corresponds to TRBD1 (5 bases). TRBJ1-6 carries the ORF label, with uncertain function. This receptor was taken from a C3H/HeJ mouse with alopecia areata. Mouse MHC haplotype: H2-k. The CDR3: CTCSAGGAGNSPLYF. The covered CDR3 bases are TGCACCTGCAGTGCAGGGGGCGCCGGTAATTCGCCC.